This T cell receptor (beta chain) was identified during a study of blood T cell repertoires in COVID-19. At the level of the study: COVID-19 samples collected from the United States, Italy and Spain covered acute and convalescent phases. In each case, the material was cDNA or gDNA derived from T cells, B-cell-depleted T cells, or PBMCs.

The V gene's germline CDR1 is SGHDT and CDR2 YYEEEE. The length of the CDR3 is 12 residues. Trimming removed 1 base at V and 5 bases at J, with 6 bases between. In the authors' workflow: Estimated nucleated cell counts came from reference gene primer amplification. Sequencing used immunoSEQ multiplex PCR; TCRdb keeps in-frame clones, though not all of them. The DNA gave D and trimming, while V, J and clone size come from that table. The sample contains around 130,000 clones, 88% of which appear only once. The genes are TRBV5-6 and TRBJ1-2; no clear D. Source material: peripheral blood. The TCR sequence derives from an older man with active COVID-19. The CDR3 region is CASSLTGYGYTF. The CDR3 DNA reads as TGTGCCAGCAGCTTGACCGGGTATGGCTACACCTTC.